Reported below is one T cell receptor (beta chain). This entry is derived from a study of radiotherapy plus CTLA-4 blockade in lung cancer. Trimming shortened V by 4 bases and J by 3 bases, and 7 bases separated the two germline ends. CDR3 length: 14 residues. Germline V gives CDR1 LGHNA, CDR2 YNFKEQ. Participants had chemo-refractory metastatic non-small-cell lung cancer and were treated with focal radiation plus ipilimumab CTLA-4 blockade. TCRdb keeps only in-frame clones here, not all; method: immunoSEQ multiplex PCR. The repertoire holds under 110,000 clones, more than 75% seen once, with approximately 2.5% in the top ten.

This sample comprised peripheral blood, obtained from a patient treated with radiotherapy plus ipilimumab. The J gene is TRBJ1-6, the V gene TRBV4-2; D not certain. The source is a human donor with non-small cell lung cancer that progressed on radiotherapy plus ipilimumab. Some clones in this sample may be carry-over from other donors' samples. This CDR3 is CASSPAGYNSPLHF. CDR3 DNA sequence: TGTGCCAGCAGCCCTGCAGGCTATAATTCACCCCTCCACTTT.